This T cell receptor (beta chain) derives from a study of identical twins. General study results and limits: Compared with models, monozygotic twins showed more out-of-frame TCR alpha sharing. A partial confounding effect on zero-insertion analyses could come from invariant MAIT and iNKT cells. Excess twin sharing in beta out-of-frame sequences was weaker.

This clonotype was counted between two and nine times. Its antigen is as yet unknown. A junction end diverges from the germline sequence, so it may reflect a read error. With template switching, a universal primer site was added, and the cDNA carried unique molecular identifiers. From the 5' RACE reads, TCRdb called clonotypes with MiXCR, one entry per CDR3 protein. The sample has around 370,000 distinct CDR3 sequences; around 9% are singletons. The CDR3 is 16 residues long. Germline CDR1 is SSHAT and CDR2 is FNYEAQ (reference sequence). The source is a woman aged 50 to 60 in good health. The chain recombines TRBV7-7 with TRBJ2-5, with D possibly TRBD2 on 7 matching bases. The specimen sequenced was naive T cells sorted from blood. In DNA, the CDR3 is TGTGCTAGCAGCCGAACAGGGACTACAGCCCAAGAGACCCAGTACTTC. Translated, it gives CASSRTGTTAQETQYF.